Following are 25 T cell receptor beta chains from one sample sequenced in a study of blood T cell repertoires in COVID-19. Only in-frame clones appear in the TCRdb table, and some are missing; sequencing was by immunoSEQ multiplex PCR. In the table there are about 240,000 clones, approximately 83% of which are singletons. The sequencing input was PBMCs or T cells enriched from blood (not recorded which). The receptors here all came from a middle-aged woman with acute COVID-19.

This clone appeared a few times. The chain links TRBV27 to TRBJ2-7, with D unclear. The CDR3 is 11 residues long. Germline V gene lookup returns CDR1 MNHEY and CDR2 SMNVEV (reference sequence). Deletions cut 4 bases from V and 5 bases from J, with 6 bases between. CDR3: CASSSSHEQYF. In DNA form, the CDR3 reads TGTGCCAGCAGTTCGAGTCACGAGCAGTACTTC.

The rearrangement links TRBV13 to TRBJ2-2; D call uncertain. The CDR3 is made up of 14 amino acids. The V and J ends lost 1 base and 4 bases respectively, with 7 bases between them. Germline CDR1 reads PRHDT; CDR2 reads FYEKMQ (reference sequence). The CDR3 DNA is TGTGCCAGCAGCTTAGATTCGGGCACCGGGGAGCTGTTTTTT. Translation: CASSLDSGTGELFF. The complete variable domain, with remaining parts taken from reference TRBV13 and TRBJ2-2, reads AAGVIQSPRHLIKEKRETATLKCYPIPRHDTVYWYQQGPGQDPQFLISFYEKMQSDKGSIPDRFSAQQFSDYHSELNMSSLELGDSALYFCASSLDSGTGELFFGEGSRLTVL.

This clone showed up just a few times. The chain recombines TRBV18 with TRBJ2-7; 9 bases agree with TRBD1. This CDR3 has 16 residues. J gave up 5 bases and V 4 bases, and 12 bases lay outside the gene matches. Germline assignment: CDR1 KGHSH and CDR2 LQKENI. CDR3 bases: TGTGCCAGCTCACGCACCGGGACAGGGAGGATGGACGAGCAGTACTTC. Encoded protein: CASSRTGTGRMDEQYF.

The chain employs TRBV19 and TRBJ2-1; 8 positions match TRBD2. Trimming at V came to 9 bases and at J to 10 bases, leaving 11 bases not matched to a gene. Looked up from germline, CDR1 is LNHDA and CDR2 is SQIVND (reference sequence). The CDR3 consists of 13 residues. Written as DNA, the CDR3 is TGTGCCAGCCAAAGGACTAGCTCAAACGAGCAGTTCTTC. It is translated as CASQRTSSNEQFF.

The chain employs TRBV5-1 and TRBJ2-1; 9 bases match TRBD2. Looked up from germline, CDR1 is SGHRS and CDR2 is YFSETQ. CDR3 size: 16 residues. The V and J ends lost 4 bases and 9 bases, in that order; junction bases with no gene match: 14. This CDR3 reads CASSLVGGGRASEQFF. In DNA, the CDR3 is TGCGCCAGCAGCCTCGTTGGGGGCGGGAGGGCCAGTGAGCAGTTCTTC.

The V call is TRBV5-4, the J call TRBJ1-6; D gene uncertain. V was cut by 0 bases and J by 13 bases, with 17 bases left in between. This CDR3 spans 15 amino acids. Germline V lookup: CDR1 SGHNT, CDR2 YYREEE (reference sequence). CDR3 bases: TGTGCCAGCAGCTTGGGAGGCGGCCGACTTACGCCCCTCCACTTT. Translating it yields CASSLGGGRLTPLHF.

The rearrangement uses TRBV7-3 and TRBJ2-1; tentatively, D is TRBD2 (7 bases). V was shortened by 2 bases and J by 8 bases, with 13 bases between the two germline ends. The germline CDR1 and CDR2 sequences are SGHTA and FQGTGA. The CDR3 totals 14 residues. CDR3 in amino acids: CASSLGQGRDEQFF. The CDR3 DNA is TGTGCCAGCAGCTTAGGTCAGGGGAGGGATGAGCAGTTCTTC.

The genes are TRBV6-1 and TRBJ2-7; unclear D gene. This CDR3 spans 12 amino acids. V was trimmed by 2 bases and J by 3 bases, leaving 5 bases between them. Germline CDR1 is MNHNS and CDR2 is SASEGT. The CDR3 DNA reads as TGTGCCAGCAGTGAACTAGACTACGAGCAGTACTTC. Translation: CASSELDYEQYF.

The J gene is TRBJ1-1, the V gene TRBV11-3; D remains unclear. The germline gives CDR1 SGHNT, CDR2 YENEEA. The CDR3 has 14 amino acids. Trimming removed 1 base at V and 0 bases at J, with 6 bases between. The CDR3 loop is CASSLGGVNTEAFF. The CDR3 nucleotides are TGTGCCAGCAGCTTAGGAGGAGTGAACACTGAAGCTTTCTTT.

The chain has TRBV25-1 and TRBJ2-7, with TRBD2 identical over 15 bases. Per the germline V gene, CDR1 is MGHDK and CDR2 is SYGVNS. V was pared by 4 bases and J by 5 bases, with 6 bases of the junction left unmatched. The CDR3 is made up of 16 amino acids. The CDR3 DNA reads TGTGCCAGCAGTGGCCCCGGGACTAGCGGGAGGAACGAGCAGTACTTC. Amino acid sequence: CASSGPGTSGRNEQYF.

The V and J genes are TRBV29-1 and TRBJ1-1; D remains unclear. The V gene's germline CDR1 is SQVTM and CDR2 ANQGSEA. V lost 4 bases to trimming and J lost 1 base, with 13 bases between them. CDR3 length: 14 amino acids. CDR3 DNA sequence: TGCAGCGTTGTGGGCGCAGGAGGGAACACTGAAGCTTTCTTT. The encoded protein is CSVVGAGGNTEAFF.

The CDR3 loop reads CSVTVADTQYF. DNA of the CDR3: TGCAGTGTCACGGTCGCAGATACGCAGTATTTT. The chain combines TRBV20-1 with TRBJ2-3; D is uncertain. This CDR3 has 11 amino acids. The germline V gene encodes CDR1 DFQATT and CDR2 SNEGSKA (reference sequence). V was clipped by 7 bases and J by 4 bases, with 9 bases between them.

This clone appeared once. The chain links TRBV5-1 to TRBJ1-2; maybe TRBD1 (6 bases). In germline, CDR1 is SGHRS, CDR2 YFSETQ. The CDR3 runs to 13 residues. V lost 1 base to trimming and J lost 4 bases, with 8 bases between them. Here the CDR3 reads CASSLTQGYGYTF. DNA for the CDR3: TGCGCCAGCAGCTTGACACAGGGCTATGGCTACACCTTC.

The CDR3 coding sequence is TGTGCCACAAAGGAGGCAGGGGGCCGTACTGAAGCTTTCTTT. Its protein product is CATKEAGGRTEAFF. The chain is built from TRBV19 and TRBJ1-1, with 8 bases aligning to TRBD1. The germline V gene encodes CDR1 LNHDA and CDR2 SQIVND (reference sequence). The CDR3 sequence is 14 residues long. Trimming cost V 10 bases and J 5 bases; bases outside gene matches: 12.

The chain carries TRBV10-1 and TRBJ1-1; D gene uncertain. The germline V gene has CDR1 WNHNN and CDR2 SYGVQD (reference sequence). The V gene lost 6 bases and the J gene lost 1 base, with 9 bases spanning the gap. CDR3 length: 13 amino acids. In nucleotides, the CDR3 is TGCGCCAGCAGGCCGAACAGGAACACTGAAGCTTTCTTT. As protein: CASRPNRNTEAFF.

The chain joins TRBV15 to TRBJ2-5; D may be TRBD2 (5 bases). Trimming took off 3 bases at V and 9 bases at J, with 8 bases between the two ends. Germline V gene sequence: CDR1 LNHNV, CDR2 YYDKDF (reference sequence). The CDR3 is 11 amino acids. The chain's CDR3 is CATSRGVAQYF. DNA for the CDR3: TGTGCCACCAGCAGGGGAGTGGCCCAGTACTTC.

The chain employs TRBV20-1 and TRBJ2-5; a weak D match, TRBD2 (5 bases). Germline-derived CDR1 and CDR2 are DFQATT and SNEGSKA (reference sequence). The CDR3 is 15 amino acids. Trimming cost V 3 bases and J 3 bases, with 17 bases left between them. The CDR3 here is CSASKPAAGEETQYF. The CDR3 nucleotides are TGCAGTGCTAGTAAGCCAGCGGCTGGGGAAGAGACCCAGTACTTC.

J is TRBJ2-1 and V is TRBV7-8; the match to TRBD1 covers 7 bases. Unmatched junction bases numbered 3, after V lost 5 bases and J lost 2 bases. Per the germline V gene, CDR1 is SGHVS and CDR2 is FQNEAQ. This CDR3 region has 14 residues. The CDR3 here is CASSRGQAYNEQFF. DNA of the CDR3: TGTGCCAGCAGCCGAGGACAGGCCTACAATGAGCAGTTCTTC.

This clone occurred once. This chain uses TRBV9 with TRBJ2-1; the match to TRBD1 covers 9 bases. Germline V gene lookup returns CDR1 SGDLS and CDR2 YYNGEE. Losses at the gene ends were 0 bases for V and 8 bases for J; bases not matched to a gene: 6. There are 15 residues in the CDR3. CDR3 nucleotides: TGTGCCAGCAGCGTAGAGGGACAGGGCTTCTATGAGCAGTTCTTC. Amino acids: CASSVEGQGFYEQFF.

This rearrangement joins TRBV19 to TRBJ1-5; D call uncertain. Trimming took off 3 bases at V and 5 bases at J, with 20 bases between the two ends. Germline V lookup: CDR1 LNHDA, CDR2 SQIVND (reference sequence). This CDR3 is built from 17 residues. The CDR3 sequence: CASSIRRFGREYQPQHF. CDR3 DNA sequence: TGTGCCAGTAGTATTAGGCGCTTTGGGCGGGAATATCAGCCCCAGCATTTT.

This clone was recorded only once. The chain combines TRBV7-9 with TRBJ2-6, with 8 bases aligning to TRBD2. With V trimmed by 5 bases and J by 2 bases, 5 bases remained unmatched. CDR3 length equals 16 residues. Per germline, CDR1 SEHNR and CDR2 FQNEAQ (reference sequence). For the CDR3, the DNA is TGTGCCAGCAGCCCCCCGGGGGGGGCTGGGGCCAACGTCCTGACTTTC. Translating gives CASSPPGGAGANVLTF.

V and J are TRBV3-1 (or the pseudogene TRBV3-2) and TRBJ2-1; 9 nucleotides line up with TRBD2. Germline CDR1 LGHDT, CDR2 YNNKEL (reference sequence). Trimming at V came to 0 bases and at J to 8 bases, leaving 14 bases not matched to a gene. The CDR3 runs 18 residues. The CDR3: CASSQDLIGGLAGYEQFF. The CDR3 DNA is TGTGCCAGCAGCCAAGATCTCATCGGGGGGCTAGCGGGATATGAGCAGTTCTTC.

This chain uses TRBV4-1 with TRBJ1-2; 10 bases line up with TRBD1. V lost 4 bases, J lost 5 bases, and 7 bases stayed unmatched. Germline CDR1 and CDR2: MGHRA and YSYEKL. The CDR3 consists of 15 residues. CDR3: CASSLRQGARYGYTF. CDR3 coding DNA: TGCGCCAGCAGCCTTCGACAGGGGGCTAGATATGGCTACACCTTC.

The chain employs TRBV10-3 and TRBJ2-7; perhaps TRBD1 as D (5 bases). CDR3 length: 14 residues. The germline V gene encodes CDR1 ENHRY and CDR2 SYGVKD. V lost 4 bases and J lost 2, with 12 bases in between. CDR3 region: CAISGGDITYEQYF. CDR3 nucleotide sequence: TGTGCCATCAGTGGGGGCGACATAACCTACGAGCAGTACTTC.

The J gene is TRBJ2-1, the V gene TRBV19; 11 bases are shared with TRBD2. Germline assignment: CDR1 LNHDA and CDR2 SQIVND (reference sequence). This CDR3 comprises 15 residues. The junction had 2 bases not matched to a gene; V was cut back by 2 bases and J by 5 bases. CDR3 protein: CASSITSGSHNEQFF. The DNA for the CDR3 is TGTGCCAGTAGTATAACTAGCGGGAGCCACAATGAGCAGTTCTTC.